This TCR beta chain derives from a study of OX40 agonist ivuxolimab in advanced cancers. Notes on the research overall: Ivuxolimab was an agonistic, fully human IgG2 monoclonal antibody directed against OX40 (CD134), a costimulatory receptor. Intravenous ivuxolimab was administered to patients every 2 weeks at six dose levels: 0.01, 0.1, 0.3, 1.5, 3 and 10 mg/kg. Of the approximately 50 dose-escalation patients, hepatocellular carcinoma was present in about 20, melanoma in approximately 15, renal cell carcinoma in 9 and head and neck cancer in 9. In the dose-escalation cohort, more than 75% of patients were male, and the mean age was approximately 64 years, with a range of about 23 to 80. Prior anti-PD-1, anti-PD-L1 or anti-CTLA-4 therapy was permitted, and approximately 41% of dose-escalation patients had received checkpoint inhibitors. Partial responses occurred in three dose-escalation patients, of whom one had hepatocellular carcinoma and two had cutaneous melanoma. Peripheral TCRbeta sequencing aimed to test whether ivuxolimab altered TCR sequence diversity and caused clonal T-cell expansion. The paper covers the monotherapy dose-escalation part of the phase I ivuxolimab trial, which included N of about 50 patients. The investigation overall reported the following: Antigen specificity was not determined for the clonally expanded peripheral T cells. Low levels of normalized T-cell clonal expansion were also seen in some patients who did not respond. Clonal expansion of both CD4+ and CD8+ blood T cells was observed from baseline to week 6 at doses 0.1 to 3.0 mg/kg. In partial responders in the 0.1-3.0 mg/kg groups, normalized peripheral clonal expansion was found to be among the lowest, especially among CD8+ T cells. After ivuxolimab, more expanded clones were found on average in CD8+ T cells than in CD4+ T cells.

Patients with autoimmune disease history or receiving systemic immunosuppression were excluded from the trial. Peripheral blood for TCR sequencing was collected from all dose cohorts at baseline, on cycle 4 day 1, and on cycle 7 day 1. The samples were drawn from a first-in-human, open-label, multicenter phase I dose-escalation trial of ivuxolimab. The trial enrolled adults with locally advanced or metastatic head and neck squamous cell, hepatocellular, melanoma or renal cell carcinoma. Before TCR sequencing, CD4+ T cells and CD8+ T cells were sorted from peripheral blood as separate populations. Measured from the cysteine to the phenylalanine, the CDR3 is 13 residues long. The entry retains the CDR3 DNA only, 39 bases that are in frame from base 1. The germline V gene encodes CDR1 MDHEN and CDR2 SYDVKM. V loses 8 bases of germline sequence and J loses 6 bases, and the interval between the two ends is 14 bases.

About this clone itself: Which antigen it targets is not known. Per-base quality was not reported, and no clone a single base away is much larger than it.

For sequencing of the TCRbeta CDR3 region, genomic DNA was extracted from the sorted cells. TCRbeta CDR3 regions were sequenced using the immunoSEQ Assay. TCRdb stores this immuneACCESS table with in-frame sequences only. Part of the clones is absent; in the studies checked, under half of the shortfall reflects unresolved V genes, and no reason is known for the rest. Present in this sample are tens of thousands of clones, about nine tenths of which were seen just once. The ten top clones hold about 0.76% of the sample. Sequencing was performed on CD4+ or CD8+ T cells sorted from blood, taken in a trial of the OX40 agonist ivuxolimab. This sequence originates from an adult with an advanced solid tumor such as melanoma, head and neck, liver or kidney cancer. The rearrangement joined TRBV28 to TRBJ2-1; a tentative D call is TRBD2 (6 bases match). The DNA sequence is given as TGTGCCAGCGAGGGGCGGAGGGGCAATGAGCAGTTCTTC. Translated, this is CASEGRRGNEQFF.